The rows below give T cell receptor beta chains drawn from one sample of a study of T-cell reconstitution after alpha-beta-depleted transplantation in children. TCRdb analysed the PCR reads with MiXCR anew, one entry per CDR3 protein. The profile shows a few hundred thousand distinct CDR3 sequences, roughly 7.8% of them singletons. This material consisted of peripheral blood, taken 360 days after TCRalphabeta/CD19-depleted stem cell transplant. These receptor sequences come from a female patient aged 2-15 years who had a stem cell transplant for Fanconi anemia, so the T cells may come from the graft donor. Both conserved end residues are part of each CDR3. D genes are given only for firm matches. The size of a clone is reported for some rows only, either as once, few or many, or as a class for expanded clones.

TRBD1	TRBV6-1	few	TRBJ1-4	CASSVIEQGVLKKLFF	TGTGCCAGCAGTGTCATCGAACAGGGGGTGTTGAAAAAACTGTTTTTT
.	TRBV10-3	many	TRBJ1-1	CATGARGEAFF	TGTGCCACCGGGGCCAGGGGTGAAGCTTTCTTT
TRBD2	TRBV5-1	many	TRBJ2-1	CASSPAGDLHEQFF	TGCGCCAGCAGCCCAGCGGGGGATCTCCATGAGCAGTTCTTC
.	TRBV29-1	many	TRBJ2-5	CSVGGRLETQYF	TGCAGCGTTGGAGGGAGGTTGGAGACCCAGTACTTC
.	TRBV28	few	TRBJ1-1	CASSSSEAGVQNTEAFF	TGTGCCAGCAGTTCCTCGGAGGCAGGGGTCCAGAACACTGAAGCTTTCTTT
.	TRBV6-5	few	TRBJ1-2	CASSYGVGESRGYTF	TGTGCCAGCAGTTACGGGGTGGGGGAGAGCCGTGGCTACACCTTC
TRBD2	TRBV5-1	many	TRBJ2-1	CASSLALAGVYNEQFF	TGCGCCAGCAGCTTGGCTCTAGCGGGGGTTTACAATGAGCAGTTCTTC
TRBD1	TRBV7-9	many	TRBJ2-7	CASSGTGPSSYEQYF	TGTGCCAGCAGTGGGACAGGTCCCAGCTCCTACGAGCAGTACTTC
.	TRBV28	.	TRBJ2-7	CASSSGWEQYF	TGTGCCAGCAGTTCCGGCTGGGAGCAGTACTTC
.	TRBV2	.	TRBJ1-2	CASSGHLLSYGYTF	TGTGCCAGCAGTGGCCATTTATTAAGCTATGGCTACACCTTC
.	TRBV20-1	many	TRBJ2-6	CSADPSGANVLTF	TGCAGTGCCGATCCTTCTGGGGCCAACGTCCTGACTTTC
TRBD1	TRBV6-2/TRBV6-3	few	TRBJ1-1	CASRGTGRSTEAFF	TGTGCCAGCAGGGGGACAGGGAGGAGCACTGAAGCTTTCTTT
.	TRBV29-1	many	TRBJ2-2	CSVVSLEGTGELFF	TGCAGCGTTGTAAGTCTAGAGGGCACCGGGGAGCTGTTTTTT
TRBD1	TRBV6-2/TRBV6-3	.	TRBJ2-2	CASSQYRGTGELFF	TGTGCCAGCAGTCAATACAGGGGCACCGGGGAGCTGTTTTTT
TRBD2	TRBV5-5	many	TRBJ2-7	CASSPTSGINLTSYEQYF	TGTGCCAGCAGCCCGACTAGCGGGATTAACTTAACCTCCTACGAGCAGTACTTC
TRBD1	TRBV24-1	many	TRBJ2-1	CATRPDRAAKFNEQFF	TGTGCCACCCGTCCGGACAGGGCCGCCAAATTCAATGAGCAGTTCTTC
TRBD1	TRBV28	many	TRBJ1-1	CASSFTGENTEAFF	TGTGCCAGCAGTTTCACAGGGGAGAACACTGAAGCTTTCTTT
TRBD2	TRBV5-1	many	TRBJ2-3	CASSLVGLADTDTQYF	TGCGCCAGCAGCTTGGTGGGACTAGCGGACACAGATACGCAGTATTTT
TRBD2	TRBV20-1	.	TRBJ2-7	CSARGWDGTSGRARRTYEQYF	TGCAGTGCTAGAGGTTGGGATGGGACTAGCGGGAGGGCGAGACGAACCTACGAGCAGTACTTC
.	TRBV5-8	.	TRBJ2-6	CASSLPGLSGANVLTF	TGTGCCAGCAGCCTCCCGGGGTTGTCTGGGGCCAACGTCCTGACTTTC
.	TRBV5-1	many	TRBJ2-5	CASSLDRDQETQYF	TGCGCCAGCAGCTTGGACAGGGACCAAGAGACCCAGTACTTC
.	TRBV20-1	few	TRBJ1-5	CSARDHGISNQPQHF	TGCAGTGCTAGAGATCACGGGATTAGCAATCAGCCCCAGCATTTT
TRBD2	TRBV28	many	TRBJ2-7	CASAREYEQYF	TGTGCCAGCGCGCGGGAGTATGAGCAGTACTTC
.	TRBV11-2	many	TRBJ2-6	CASSLVGPNSGANVLTF	TGTGCCAGCAGCTTAGTAGGCCCCAACTCTGGGGCCAACGTCCTGACTTTC
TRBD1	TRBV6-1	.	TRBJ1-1	CASSPTGWNTEAFF	TGTGCCAGCAGCCCGACAGGGTGGAACACTGAAGCTTTCTTT
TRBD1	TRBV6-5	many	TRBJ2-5	CASSYGTGLGETQYF	TGTGCCAGCAGTTACGGGACAGGGTTGGGAGAGACCCAGTACTTC
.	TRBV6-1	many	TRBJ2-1	CASSAPVSGEQFF	TGTGCCAGCAGTGCCCCCGTGAGTGGAGAGCAGTTCTTC
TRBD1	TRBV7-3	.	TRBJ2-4	CASSSTSRDRPLAKNIQYF	TGTGCCAGCAGCTCAACGTCCCGGGACAGGCCCCTAGCCAAAAACATTCAGTACTTC
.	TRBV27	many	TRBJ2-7	CASAPDPFTYEQYF	TGTGCCAGCGCCCCGGACCCTTTTACCTACGAGCAGTACTTC
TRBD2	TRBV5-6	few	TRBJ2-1	CASGPGGSYNEQFF	TGTGCCAGCGGCCCGGGGGGATCCTACAATGAGCAGTTCTTC
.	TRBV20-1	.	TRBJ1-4	CSASGGGNEKLFF	TGCAGTGCTAGCGGGGGGGGAAACGAAAAACTGTTTTTT
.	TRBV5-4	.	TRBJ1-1	CASSLGISGNTEAFF	TGTGCCAGCAGCTTGGGGATATCAGGGAACACTGAAGCTTTCTTT
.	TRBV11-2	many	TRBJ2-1	CASSLVDRPDENEQFF	TGTGCCAGCAGCTTAGTCGACAGGCCCGACGAAAATGAGCAGTTCTTC
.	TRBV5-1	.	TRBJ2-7	CASSLKGPIGNEQYF	TGCGCCAGCAGCTTGAAAGGACCCATAGGCAACGAGCAGTACTTC
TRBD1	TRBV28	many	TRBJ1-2	CASSPLDRANYGYTF	TGTGCCAGCAGTCCCCTGGACAGGGCGAACTATGGCTACACCTTC
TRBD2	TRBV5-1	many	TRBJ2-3	CASGESLADTDTQYF	TGCGCCAGCGGGGAGAGCCTAGCGGACACAGATACGCAGTATTTT
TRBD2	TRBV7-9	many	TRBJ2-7	CASSLSGLGPREQYF	TGTGCCAGCAGCTTATCGGGACTAGGTCCTCGGGAGCAGTACTTC
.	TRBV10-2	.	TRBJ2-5	CASSSTLDRGLGETQYF	TGCGCCAGCAGTTCCACCCTAGACCGGGGGTTGGGGGAGACCCAGTACTTC
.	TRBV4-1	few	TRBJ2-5	CASSQDMGGPTQYF	TGCGCCAGCAGCCAAGATATGGGGGGCCCCACCCAGTACTTC
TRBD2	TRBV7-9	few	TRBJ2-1	CASSQHSGGEWNEQFF	TGTGCCAGCAGCCAACATAGCGGGGGGGAGTGGAATGAGCAGTTCTTC
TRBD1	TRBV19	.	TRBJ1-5	CASILGQGGNQPQHF	TGTGCCAGTATCCTAGGACAGGGAGGAAATCAGCCCCAGCATTTT
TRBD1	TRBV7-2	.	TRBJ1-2	CASSQNTRTGLNYGYTF	TGTGCCAGCAGCCAAAACACCCGGACAGGGCTGAACTATGGCTACACCTTC
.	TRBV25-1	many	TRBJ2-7	CASTPTPGIEQYF	TGTGCCAGCACTCCGACCCCGGGCATCGAGCAGTACTTC
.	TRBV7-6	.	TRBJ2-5	CASSGLPGPQETQYF	TGTGCCAGCAGCGGCCTGCCGGGCCCCCAAGAGACCCAGTACTTC
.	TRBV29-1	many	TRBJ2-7	CSVEWDSYEQYF	TGCAGCGTTGAATGGGACTCCTACGAGCAGTACTTC
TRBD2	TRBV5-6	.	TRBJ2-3	CASSPPGLVVYTQYF	TGTGCCAGCTCCCCCCCGGGACTAGTCGTATATACGCAGTATTTT
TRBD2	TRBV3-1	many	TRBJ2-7	CASSPDRLAGSYEQYF	TGTGCCAGCAGCCCTGACCGACTAGCGGGCTCCTACGAGCAGTACTTC
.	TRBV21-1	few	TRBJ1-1	CASSKERVIVLTEAFF	TGTGCCAGCAGCAAAGAAAGGGTTATAGTATTGACTGAAGCTTTCTTT
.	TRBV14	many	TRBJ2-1	CASSRAGGEQFF	TGTGCCAGCAGCCGGGCGGGTGGTGAGCAGTTCTTC
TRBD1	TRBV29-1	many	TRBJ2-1	CSAPGQVGLNEQFF	TGCAGCGCCCCTGGACAGGTAGGGTTGAATGAGCAGTTCTTC
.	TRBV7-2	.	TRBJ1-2	CASSLALGHSYNYTF	TGTGCCAGCAGCTTAGCGCTCGGCCACAGCTATAACTACACCTTC
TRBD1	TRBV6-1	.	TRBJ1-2	CATTPGQGSGYTF	TGTGCCACCACTCCGGGACAGGGTAGTGGCTACACCTTC
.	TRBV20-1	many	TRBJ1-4	CSARPGLSEKLFF	TGCAGTGCTAGACCGGGACTAAGTGAGAAACTGTTTTTT
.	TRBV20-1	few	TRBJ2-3	CSARLAGSRSGDTQYF	TGCAGTGCTAGATTAGCAGGGTCGAGGTCTGGAGATACGCAGTATTTT
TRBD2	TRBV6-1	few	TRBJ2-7	CASSAAGGPYEQYF	TGTGCCAGCAGTGCCGCGGGGGGGCCCTACGAGCAGTACTTC
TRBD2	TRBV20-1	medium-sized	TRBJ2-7	CSARDLLAGWIYEQYF	TGCAGTGCTAGAGATCTGCTAGCGGGTTGGATCTACGAGCAGTACTTC
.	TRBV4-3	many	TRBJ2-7	CASSQGLGPRTYEQYF	TGCGCCAGCAGCCAGGGGTTGGGACCTCGTACCTACGAGCAGTACTTC
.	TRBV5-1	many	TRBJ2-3	CASSLAFRGTDTQYF	TGCGCCAGCAGCTTGGCCTTCAGGGGCACAGATACGCAGTATTTT
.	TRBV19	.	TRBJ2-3	CASSSWGLPSTDTQYF	TGTGCCAGTAGTTCCTGGGGCCTTCCTAGCACAGATACGCAGTATTTT